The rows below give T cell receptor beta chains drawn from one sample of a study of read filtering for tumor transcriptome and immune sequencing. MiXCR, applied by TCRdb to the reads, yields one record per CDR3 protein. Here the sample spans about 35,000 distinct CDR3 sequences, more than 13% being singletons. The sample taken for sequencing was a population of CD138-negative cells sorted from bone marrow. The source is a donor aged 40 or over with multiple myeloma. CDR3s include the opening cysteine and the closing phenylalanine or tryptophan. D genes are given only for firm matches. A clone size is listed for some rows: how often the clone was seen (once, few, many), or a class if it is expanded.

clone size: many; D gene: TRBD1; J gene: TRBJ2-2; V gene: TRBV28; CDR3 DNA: TGTGCCAGCAGTTTTTTAGGCATCGATCCACTTGGGACAGGCGAAAACGCGAACACCGGGGAGCTGTTTTTT; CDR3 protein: CASSFLGIDPLGTGENANTGELFF
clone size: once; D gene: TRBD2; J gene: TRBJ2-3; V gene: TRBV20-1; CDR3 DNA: TGCAGTGTTAGGCGGGGGGGGGTTAGCACAGATACGCCGTATTTT; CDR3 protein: CSVRRGGVSTDTPYF
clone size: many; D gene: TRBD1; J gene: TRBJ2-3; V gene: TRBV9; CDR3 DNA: TGTGCCAGCAGCATCCGGACAGGGGTAAGAGATACGCAGTATTTT; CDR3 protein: CASSIRTGVRDTQYF
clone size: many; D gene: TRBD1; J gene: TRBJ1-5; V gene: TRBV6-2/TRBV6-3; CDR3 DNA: TGTGCCAGCAGGCCGACAGGGGCAGCCAATCAGCCCCAGCATTTT; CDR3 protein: CASRPTGAANQPQHF
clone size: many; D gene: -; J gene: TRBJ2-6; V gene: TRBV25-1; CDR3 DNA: TGTGCCAGCAGTTCCCCGGGAGACAAAGGGGTTGGGGCCAACGTCCTGACTTTC; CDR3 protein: CASSSPGDKGVGANVLTF
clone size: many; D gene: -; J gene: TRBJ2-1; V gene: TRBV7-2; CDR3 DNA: TGTGCCAGCAGCTTAGGCCCGCGGGGATACAATGAGCAGTTCTTC; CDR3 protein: CASSLGPRGYNEQFF
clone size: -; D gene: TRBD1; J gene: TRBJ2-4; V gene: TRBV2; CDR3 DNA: TGTGCCAGCAGCCCCGGACAGGGGAGGGAAAACATTCAGTACTTC; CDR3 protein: CASSPGQGRENIQYF
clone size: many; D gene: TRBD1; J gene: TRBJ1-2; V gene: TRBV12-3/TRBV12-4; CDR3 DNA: TGTGCCAGCAGCCAAAGAACAGGGGGCAATGGCTACACCTTC; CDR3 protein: CASSQRTGGNGYTF
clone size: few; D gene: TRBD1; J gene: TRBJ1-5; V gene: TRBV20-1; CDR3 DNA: TGCAGTGCTAGGGGACAGTGGGATCAGCCCCAGCATTTT; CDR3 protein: CSARGQWDQPQHF
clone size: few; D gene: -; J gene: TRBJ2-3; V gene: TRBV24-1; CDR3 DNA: TGTGCCACCAGCCAGCCCGCGGCGTTGAGCACAGATACGCAGTATTTT; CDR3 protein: CATSQPAALSTDTQYF
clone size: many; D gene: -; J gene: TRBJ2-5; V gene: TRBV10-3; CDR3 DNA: TGTGCCATCCAAATCGGGCGGGGAGAGACCCAGTACTTC; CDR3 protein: CAIQIGRGETQYF
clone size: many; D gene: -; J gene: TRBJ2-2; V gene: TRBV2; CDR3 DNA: TGTGCCAGCATGGGTTATCCGCCAGGTTGGACCGGCACCGGGGAGCTGTTTTTT; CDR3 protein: CASMGYPPGWTGTGELFF
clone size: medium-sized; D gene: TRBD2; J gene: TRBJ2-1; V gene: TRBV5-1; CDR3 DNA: TGCGCCAGCAGCTTTTCTGGACTAGCGGGAGGGCGGGCCTACAATGAGCAGTTCTTC; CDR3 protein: CASSFSGLAGGRAYNEQFF
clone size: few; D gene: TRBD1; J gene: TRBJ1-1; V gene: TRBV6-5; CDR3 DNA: TGTGCCAGCAGTGGGGACAGGGTAGCTGAAGCTTTCTTT; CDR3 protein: CASSGDRVAEAFF
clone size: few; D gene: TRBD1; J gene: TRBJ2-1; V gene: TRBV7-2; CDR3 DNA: TGTGCCAGCAGCTCCCGGGACAGCTCCTACAATGAGCAGTTCTTC; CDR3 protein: CASSSRDSSYNEQFF
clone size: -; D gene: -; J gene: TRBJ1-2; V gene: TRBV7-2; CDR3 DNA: TGTGCCAGCAGCCCTACGCCCCCTCCGGGGGGCTACACCTTC; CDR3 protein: CASSPTPPPGGYTF
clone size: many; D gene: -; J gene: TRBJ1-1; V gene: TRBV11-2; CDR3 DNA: TGTGCCAGCAGCGCCTCCGGATCCACTGAAGCTTTCTTT; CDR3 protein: CASSASGSTEAFF
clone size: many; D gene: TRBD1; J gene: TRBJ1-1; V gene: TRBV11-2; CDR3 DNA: TGTGCCAGCAGCTCCACAGGGGCGAACACTGAAGCTTTCTTT; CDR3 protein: CASSSTGANTEAFF
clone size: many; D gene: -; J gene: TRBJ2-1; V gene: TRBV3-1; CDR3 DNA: TGTGCCAGCAGCCAAGATCTGGTTGCCTACAATGAGCAGTTCTTC; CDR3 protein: CASSQDLVAYNEQFF
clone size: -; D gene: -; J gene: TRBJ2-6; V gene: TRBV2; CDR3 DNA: TGTGCCAGCTTCCGGGGAGGAGGGGACGTCCGCTCTGGGGCCAACGTCCTGACTTTC; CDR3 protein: CASFRGGGDVRSGANVLTF
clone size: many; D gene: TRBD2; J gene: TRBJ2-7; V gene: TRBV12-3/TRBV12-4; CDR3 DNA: TGTGCCAGCGGGACTCCGGGAGGCTACGAGCAGTACTTC; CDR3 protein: CASGTPGGYEQYF
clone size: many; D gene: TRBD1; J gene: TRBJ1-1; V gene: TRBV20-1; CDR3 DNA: TGCAGTGCCGACGAGGGCGGACAGGGGAGGACTGAAGCTTTCTTT; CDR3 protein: CSADEGGQGRTEAFF
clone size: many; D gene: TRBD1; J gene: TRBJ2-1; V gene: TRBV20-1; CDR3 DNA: TGCAGTGCTAGACCCCTGACAGGGGAAGGTCTTTACAATGAGCAGTTCTTC; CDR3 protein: CSARPLTGEGLYNEQFF
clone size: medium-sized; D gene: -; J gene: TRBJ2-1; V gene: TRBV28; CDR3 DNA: TGTGCCAGCAGCACCCCGGGGGCCCTGGGTTATGGGACCAATGAGCAGTTCTTC; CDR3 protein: CASSTPGALGYGTNEQFF
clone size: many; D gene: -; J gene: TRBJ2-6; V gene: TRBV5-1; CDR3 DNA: TGCGCCAGCAGCCTCTTCGGGGCCAACGTCCTGACTTTC; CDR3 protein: CASSLFGANVLTF
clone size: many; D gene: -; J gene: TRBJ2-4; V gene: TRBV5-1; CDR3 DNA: TGCGCCAGCAGCTATAGAACTTTACTAGCCAAAAACATTCAGTACTTC; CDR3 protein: CASSYRTLLAKNIQYF
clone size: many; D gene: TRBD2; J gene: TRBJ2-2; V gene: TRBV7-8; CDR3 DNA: TGTGCCAGCAGCCCAACTAGCGGGGGGCCCACCGGGGAGCTGTTTTTT; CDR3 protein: CASSPTSGGPTGELFF
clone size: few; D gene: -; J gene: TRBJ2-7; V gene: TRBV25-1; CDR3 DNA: TGTGCCAGCAGTGACCCCCAGGGAAGCTCCTACGAGCAGTACTTC; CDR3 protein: CASSDPQGSSYEQYF
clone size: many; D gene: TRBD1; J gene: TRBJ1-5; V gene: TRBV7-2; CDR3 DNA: TGTGCCAGCAGCCTTAGGCGGGTACCAGGGGGCGGCCGTTTAAGTTCGACCCAGCATTTT; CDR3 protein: CASSLRRVPGGGRLSSTQHF
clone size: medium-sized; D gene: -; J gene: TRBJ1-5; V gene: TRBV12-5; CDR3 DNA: TGTGCTAGTGGTTTGGACAGAAATCAGCCCCAGCATTTT; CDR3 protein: CASGLDRNQPQHF
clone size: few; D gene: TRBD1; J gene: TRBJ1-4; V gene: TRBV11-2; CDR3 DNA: TGTGCCAGCAGCCGGGACAGGGTGAATGAAAAACTGTTTTTT; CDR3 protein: CASSRDRVNEKLFF
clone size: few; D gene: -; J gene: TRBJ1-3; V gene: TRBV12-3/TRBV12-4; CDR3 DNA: TGTGCCAGCAGTAGTTTGATCGGAGACACCATATATTTT; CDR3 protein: CASSSLIGDTIYF
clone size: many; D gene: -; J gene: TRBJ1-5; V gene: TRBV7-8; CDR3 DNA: TGTGCCAGCAGCTTAGCGGTGGTAGGGTTTAATCAGCCCCAGCATTTT; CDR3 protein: CASSLAVVGFNQPQHF
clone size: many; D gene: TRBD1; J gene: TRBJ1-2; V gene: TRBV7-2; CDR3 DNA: TGTGCCAGCAGCTTGAACAGGGGTAACTATGGCTACACCTTC; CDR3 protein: CASSLNRGNYGYTF
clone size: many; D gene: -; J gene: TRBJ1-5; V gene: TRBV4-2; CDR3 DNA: TGTGCCAGCAGCCAAGCGGTGAGCAATCAGCCCCAGCATTTT; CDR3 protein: CASSQAVSNQPQHF
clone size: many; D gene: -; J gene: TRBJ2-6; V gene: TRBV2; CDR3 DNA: TGTGCCAGCGAACAAGACTCTGGGGCCAACGTCCTGACTTTC; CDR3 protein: CASEQDSGANVLTF
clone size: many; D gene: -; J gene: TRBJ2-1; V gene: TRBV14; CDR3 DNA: TGTGCCAGCAGCCCCCGACAGGTGAACTACAATGAGCAGTTCTTC; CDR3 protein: CASSPRQVNYNEQFF
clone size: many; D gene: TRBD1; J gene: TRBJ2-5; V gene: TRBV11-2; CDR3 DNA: TGTGCCAGCAGCTCCTCGACAGGGGGCGGGGAGACCCAGTACTTC; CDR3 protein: CASSSSTGGGETQYF
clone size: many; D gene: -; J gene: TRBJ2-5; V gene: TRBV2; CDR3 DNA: TGTGCCAGCACCGTTGGGGGCCAGTACCAAGAGACCCAGTACTTC; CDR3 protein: CASTVGGQYQETQYF